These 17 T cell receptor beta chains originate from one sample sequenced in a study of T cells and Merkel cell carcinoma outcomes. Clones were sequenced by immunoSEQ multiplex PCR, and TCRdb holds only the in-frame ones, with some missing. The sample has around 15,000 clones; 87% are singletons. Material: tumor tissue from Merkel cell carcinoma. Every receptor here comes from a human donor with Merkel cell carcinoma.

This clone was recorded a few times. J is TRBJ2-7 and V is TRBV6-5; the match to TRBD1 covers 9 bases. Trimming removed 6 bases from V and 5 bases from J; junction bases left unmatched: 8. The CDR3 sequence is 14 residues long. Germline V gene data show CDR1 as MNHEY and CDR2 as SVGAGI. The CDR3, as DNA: TGTGCCAGCAGCGACCAGACAGGGGGAAACGAGCAGTACTTC. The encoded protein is CASSDQTGGNEQYF.

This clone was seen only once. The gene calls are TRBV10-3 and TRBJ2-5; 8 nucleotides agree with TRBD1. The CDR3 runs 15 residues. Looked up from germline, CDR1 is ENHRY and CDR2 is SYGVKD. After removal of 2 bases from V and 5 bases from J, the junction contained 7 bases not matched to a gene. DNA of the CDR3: TGTGCCATCAGTGAGGGGCAGGGGGCTCGGGAGACCCAGTACTTC. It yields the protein CAISEGQGARETQYF.

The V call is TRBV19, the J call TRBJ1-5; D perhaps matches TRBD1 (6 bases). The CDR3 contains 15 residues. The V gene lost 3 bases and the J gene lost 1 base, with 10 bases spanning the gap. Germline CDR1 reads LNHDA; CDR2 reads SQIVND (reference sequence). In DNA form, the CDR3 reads TGTGCCAGTAGTATTATAGGGGGGAGCAATCAGCCCCAGCATTTT. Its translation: CASSIIGGSNQPQHF.

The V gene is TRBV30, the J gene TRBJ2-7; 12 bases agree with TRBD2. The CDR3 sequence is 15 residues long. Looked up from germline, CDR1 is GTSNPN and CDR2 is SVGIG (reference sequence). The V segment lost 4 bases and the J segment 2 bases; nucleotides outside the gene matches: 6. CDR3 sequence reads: CAWKGLAGRAYEQYF. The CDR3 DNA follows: TGTGCCTGGAAAGGACTAGCGGGGAGGGCCTACGAGCAGTACTTC.

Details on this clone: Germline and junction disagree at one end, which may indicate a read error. This CDR3 reads CVSSLGGVNTEAFF. CDR3 nucleotides: TGTGTCAGCAGCCTAGGAGGGGTGAACACTGAAGCTTTCTTT. The chain couples TRBV16 to TRBJ1-1, with a weak D call TRBD1 (5 bases). The CDR3 spans 14 residues. Germline V gene sequence: CDR1 KGHSY, CDR2 FQNENV.

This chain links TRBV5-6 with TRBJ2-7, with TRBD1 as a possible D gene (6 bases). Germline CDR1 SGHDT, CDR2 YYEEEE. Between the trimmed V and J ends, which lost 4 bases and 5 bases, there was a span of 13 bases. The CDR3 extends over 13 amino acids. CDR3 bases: TGTGCCAGCAGCATATGGACAGAGAACGAGCAGTACTTC. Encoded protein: CASSIWTENEQYF.

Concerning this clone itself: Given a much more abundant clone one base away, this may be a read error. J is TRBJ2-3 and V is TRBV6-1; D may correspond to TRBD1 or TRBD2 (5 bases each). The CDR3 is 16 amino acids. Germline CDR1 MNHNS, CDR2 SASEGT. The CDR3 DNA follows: TGTGCCAGCAGTGAAGCGGGGTGGGGGAGCACAAATACGCAGTATTTT. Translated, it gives CASSEAGWGSTNTQYF.

DNA of the CDR3: TGTGCCAGCTCACCAGGGTGGGTGAGCACAGATACGCAGTATTTT. Translating it yields CASSPGWVSTDTQYF. The chain joins TRBV18 to TRBJ2-3; D is ambiguous. CDR3 length equals 15 residues. V lost 2 bases to trimming and J lost 0 bases, with 9 bases between them. Germline V CDR1 and CDR2: KGHSH, LQKENI.

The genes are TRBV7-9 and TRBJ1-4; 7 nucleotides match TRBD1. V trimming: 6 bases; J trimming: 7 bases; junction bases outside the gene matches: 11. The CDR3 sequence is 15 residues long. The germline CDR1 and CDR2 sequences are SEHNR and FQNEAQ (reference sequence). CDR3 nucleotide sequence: TGTGCCAGCAGTCGAAGTGACAGGGAGGGTGAAAAACTGTTTTTT. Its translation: CASSRSDREGEKLFF.

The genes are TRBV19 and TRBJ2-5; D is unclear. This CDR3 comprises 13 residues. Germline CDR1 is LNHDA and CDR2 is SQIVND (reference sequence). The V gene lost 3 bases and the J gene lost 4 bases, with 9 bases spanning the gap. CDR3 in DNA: TGTGCCAGTAGTATGAACCACCGAGAGACCCAGTACTTC. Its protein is CASSMNHRETQYF.

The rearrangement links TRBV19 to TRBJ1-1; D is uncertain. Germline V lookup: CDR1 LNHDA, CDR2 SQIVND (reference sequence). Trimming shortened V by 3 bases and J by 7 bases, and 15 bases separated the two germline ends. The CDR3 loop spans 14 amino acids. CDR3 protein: CASSIAPERGEAFF. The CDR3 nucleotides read TGTGCCAGTAGTATCGCACCCGAGAGAGGTGAAGCTTTCTTT.

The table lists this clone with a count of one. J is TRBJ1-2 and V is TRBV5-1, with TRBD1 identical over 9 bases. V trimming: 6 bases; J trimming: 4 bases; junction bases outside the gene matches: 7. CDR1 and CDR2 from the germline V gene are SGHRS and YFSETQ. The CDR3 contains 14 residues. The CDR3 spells CASNEGQGPYGYTF. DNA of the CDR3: TGCGCCAGCAACGAGGGACAGGGTCCCTATGGCTACACCTTC. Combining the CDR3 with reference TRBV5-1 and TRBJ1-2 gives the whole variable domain KAGVTQTPRYLIKTRGQQVTLSCSPISGHRSVSWYQQTPGQGLQFLFEYFSETQRNKGNFPGRFSGRQFSNSRSEMNVSTLELGDSALYLCASNEGQGPYGYTFGSGTRLTVV.

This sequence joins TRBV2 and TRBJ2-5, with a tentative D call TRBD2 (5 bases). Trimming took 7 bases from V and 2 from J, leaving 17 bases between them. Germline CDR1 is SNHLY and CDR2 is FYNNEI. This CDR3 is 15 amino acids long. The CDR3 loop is CASTGKGKTQETQYF. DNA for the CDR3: TGTGCCAGCACGGGGAAGGGAAAAACACAAGAGACCCAGTACTTC.

CDR3 coding DNA: TGTGCCAGCAGTTTATCGGGACGGTTACAAGAGACCCAGTACTTC. It encodes CASSLSGRLQETQYF. The chain combines TRBV27 with TRBJ2-5; the D call may be TRBD1 or TRBD2 (5 bases each). The CDR3 has 15 residues. V was trimmed by 0 bases and J by 2 bases, leaving 10 bases between them. Germline CDR1 reads MNHEY; CDR2 reads SMNVEV (reference sequence).

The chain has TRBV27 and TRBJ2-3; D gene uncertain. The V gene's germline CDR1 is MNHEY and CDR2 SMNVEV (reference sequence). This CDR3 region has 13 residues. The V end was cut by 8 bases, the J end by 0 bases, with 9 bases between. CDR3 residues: CASGEESTDTQYF. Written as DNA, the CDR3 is TGTGCCAGCGGGGAAGAAAGCACAGATACGCAGTATTTT.

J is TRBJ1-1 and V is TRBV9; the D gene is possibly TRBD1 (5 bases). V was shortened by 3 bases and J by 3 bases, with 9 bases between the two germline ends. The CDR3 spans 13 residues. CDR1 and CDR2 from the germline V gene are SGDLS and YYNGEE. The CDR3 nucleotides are TGTGCCAGCAGCGAGTGGGGGGACACTGAAGCTTTCTTT. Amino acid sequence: CASSEWGDTEAFF.

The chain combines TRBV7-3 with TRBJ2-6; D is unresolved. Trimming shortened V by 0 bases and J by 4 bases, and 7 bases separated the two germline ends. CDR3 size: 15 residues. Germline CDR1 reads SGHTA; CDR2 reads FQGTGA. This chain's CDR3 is CASSLTGMGANVLTF. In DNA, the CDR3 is TGTGCCAGCAGCTTAACAGGGATGGGGGCCAACGTCCTGACTTTC.